This TCR beta chain was retrieved from a study of blood T cell repertoires in COVID-19. Background on the study: Acute and convalescent COVID-19 samples came from the United States, Italy and Spain.

The V and J ends lost 5 bases and 2 bases, in that order; junction bases with no gene match: 3. Germline V gene sequence: CDR1 SEHNR, CDR2 FQNEAQ (reference sequence). This CDR3 spans 13 amino acids. Details on this clone: The same CDR3 also results from other DNA sequences found in this sample.

TCRdb's table, derived via immunoSEQ multiplex PCR, lists solely in-frame clones and lacks some. Seen here are hundreds of thousands of clones, nearly 90% observed once, and the top ten hold about 8.6%. The gene calls are TRBV7-9 and TRBJ2-7; 7 positions agree with TRBD1. The material sequenced was peripheral blood. The sequence came from a man aged 18 to 30 with active or convalescent COVID-19. This chain's CDR3 is CASSRDSTYEQYF. The CDR3 DNA reads as TGTGCCAGCAGCCGGGACAGTACCTACGAGCAGTACTTC.